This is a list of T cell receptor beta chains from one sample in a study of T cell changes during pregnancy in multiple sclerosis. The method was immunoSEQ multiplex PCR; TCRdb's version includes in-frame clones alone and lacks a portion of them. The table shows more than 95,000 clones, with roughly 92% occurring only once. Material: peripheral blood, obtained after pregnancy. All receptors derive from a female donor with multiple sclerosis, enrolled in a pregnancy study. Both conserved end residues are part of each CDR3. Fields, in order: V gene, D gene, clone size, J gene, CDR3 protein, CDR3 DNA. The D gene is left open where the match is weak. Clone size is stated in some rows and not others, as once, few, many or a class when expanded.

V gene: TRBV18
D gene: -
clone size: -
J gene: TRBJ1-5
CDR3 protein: CASSPYSGGRQPQHF
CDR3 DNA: TGTGCCAGCTCACCATATTCGGGGGGCAGGCAGCCCCAGCATTTT

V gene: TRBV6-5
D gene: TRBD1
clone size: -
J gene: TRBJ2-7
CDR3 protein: CASSYSGTGSSYEQYF
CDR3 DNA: TGTGCCAGCAGTTACTCCGGGACAGGGAGCTCCTACGAGCAGTACTTC

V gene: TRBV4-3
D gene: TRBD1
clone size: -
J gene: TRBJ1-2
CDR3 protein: CASSQEPGQSYGYTF
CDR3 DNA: TGCGCCAGCAGCCAGGAACCGGGACAGTCCTATGGCTACACCTTC

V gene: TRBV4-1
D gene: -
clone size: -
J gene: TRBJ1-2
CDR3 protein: CASSPQLNLQGFYGYTF
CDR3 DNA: TGCGCCAGCAGCCCTCAACTAAACCTACAGGGCTTCTATGGCTACACCTTC

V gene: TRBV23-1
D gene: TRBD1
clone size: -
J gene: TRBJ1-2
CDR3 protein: CASSQKGTGETDGYTF
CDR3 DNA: TGCGCCAGCAGTCAGAAGGGGACAGGGGAAACAGATGGCTACACCTTC

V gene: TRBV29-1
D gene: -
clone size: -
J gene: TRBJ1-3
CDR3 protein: CSGNTGNTIYF
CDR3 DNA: TGCAGCGGCAACACAGGAAACACCATATATTTT

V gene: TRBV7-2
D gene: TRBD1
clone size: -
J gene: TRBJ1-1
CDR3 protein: CASSYRGRLDTEAFF
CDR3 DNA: TGTGCCAGCAGCTACAGGGGGCGCCTGGACACTGAAGCTTTCTTT

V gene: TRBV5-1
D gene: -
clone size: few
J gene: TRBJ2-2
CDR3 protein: CASSPSGELFF
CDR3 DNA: TGCGCCAGCAGCCCTTCCGGGGAGCTGTTTTTT

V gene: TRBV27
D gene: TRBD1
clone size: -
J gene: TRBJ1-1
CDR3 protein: CASSRQGWNTEAFF
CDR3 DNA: TGTGCCAGCAGTCGACAGGGTTGGAACACTGAAGCTTTCTTT

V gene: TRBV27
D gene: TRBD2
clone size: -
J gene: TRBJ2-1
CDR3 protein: CASSSSGLAGRNEQFF
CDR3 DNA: TGTGCCAGCAGTTCCTCGGGACTAGCGGGGCGGAATGAGCAGTTCTTC

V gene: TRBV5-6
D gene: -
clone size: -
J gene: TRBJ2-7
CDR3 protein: CASSLPGLLREQYF
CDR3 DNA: TGTGCCAGCAGCTTGCCTGGTCTCTTGAGGGAGCAGTACTTC